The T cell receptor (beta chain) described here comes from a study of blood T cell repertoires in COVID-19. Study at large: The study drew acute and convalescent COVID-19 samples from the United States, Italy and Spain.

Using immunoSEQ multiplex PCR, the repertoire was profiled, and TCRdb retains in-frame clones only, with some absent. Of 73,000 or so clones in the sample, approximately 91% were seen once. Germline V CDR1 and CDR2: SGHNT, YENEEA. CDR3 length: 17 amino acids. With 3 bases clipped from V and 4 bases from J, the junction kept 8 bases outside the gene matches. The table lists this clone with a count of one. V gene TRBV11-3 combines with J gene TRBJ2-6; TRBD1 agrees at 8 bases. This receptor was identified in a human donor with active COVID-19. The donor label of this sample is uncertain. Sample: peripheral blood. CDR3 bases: TGTGCCAGCAGCTTCGGTCAGGGGGCGTCCGGGGCCAACGTCCTGACTTTC. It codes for CASSFGQGASGANVLTF.